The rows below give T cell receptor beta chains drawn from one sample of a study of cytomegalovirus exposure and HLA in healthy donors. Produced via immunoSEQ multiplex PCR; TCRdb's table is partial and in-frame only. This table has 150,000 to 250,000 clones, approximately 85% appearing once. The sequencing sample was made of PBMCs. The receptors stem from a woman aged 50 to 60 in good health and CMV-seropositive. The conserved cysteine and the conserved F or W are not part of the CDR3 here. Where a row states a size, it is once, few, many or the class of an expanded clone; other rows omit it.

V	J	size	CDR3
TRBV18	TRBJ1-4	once	ASSQQTTNEKLF
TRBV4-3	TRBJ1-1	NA	ASSQDTGAVTEAF
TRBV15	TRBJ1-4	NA	ATSRDHAQGGEKLF
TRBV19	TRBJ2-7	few	ASSPDTSRAAQY
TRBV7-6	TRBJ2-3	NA	ASSPRLSDTQY
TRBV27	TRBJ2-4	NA	ASSPRLAGGGAKNIQY
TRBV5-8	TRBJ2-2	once	ASSSRARGTGELF
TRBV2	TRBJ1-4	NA	AIISLGVEKLF
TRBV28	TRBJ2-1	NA	ASSLPRSSGRDKSSYNEQF
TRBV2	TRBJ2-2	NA	ASSTTGEAAGELF
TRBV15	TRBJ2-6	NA	ATSREVRSISGANGLT
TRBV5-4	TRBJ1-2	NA	ASSLYGQPRGYT
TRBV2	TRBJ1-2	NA	ANPTGAGYGYT
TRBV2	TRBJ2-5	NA	ASSGGGGETQY
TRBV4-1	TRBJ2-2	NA	ASSQLAGGTNTGELF
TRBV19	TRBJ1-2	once	ASSIDPGNYGYT
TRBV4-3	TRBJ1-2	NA	ASSPGGVRYGYT
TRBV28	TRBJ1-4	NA	ASTSHSLNEKLF
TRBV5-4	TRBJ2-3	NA	ASNLGGIAGPTDTQY
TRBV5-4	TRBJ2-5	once	ASSPALAEETQY
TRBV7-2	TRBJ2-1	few	ASSLGTGVNNEQF
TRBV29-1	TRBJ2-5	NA	SVERETQY
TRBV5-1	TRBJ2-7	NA	ASGDFSYEQY
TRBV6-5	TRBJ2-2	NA	AGSRDYNTGELF
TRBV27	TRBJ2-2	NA	ASSLGTGMYTGELF